Presented here are 9 T cell receptor beta chains from one specimen sequenced in a study of T cell responses to AZD1222 COVID-19 vaccine. TCRdb keeps only in-frame clones here, not all; method: immunoSEQ multiplex PCR. The repertoire holds approximately 130,000 clones, with over 90% as singletons. The sequenced sample was peripheral blood, obtained on day 0 of AZD1222 vaccination. The source of these receptors is an adult in good health.

The chain is built from TRBV2 and TRBJ2-5, with D uncertain. Germline CDR1 SNHLY, CDR2 FYNNEI. There are 14 residues in the CDR3. V lost 1 base to trimming and J lost 7 bases, with 13 bases between them. The CDR3 loop is CASSEEVWSGTQYF. The CDR3 DNA reads TGTGCCAGCAGTGAAGAAGTATGGTCAGGGACCCAGTACTTC.

The chain has TRBV29-1 and TRBJ2-1; 7 bases match TRBD1. In germline, CDR1 is SQVTM, CDR2 ANQGSEA. The CDR3 consists of 17 residues. Unmatched junction bases numbered 20, after V lost 6 bases and J lost 6 bases. Here the CDR3 DNA reads TGCAGCGTCCCCGATCTAGTCGGACAGGTAATGGTCAATGAGCAGTTCTTC. Protein product: CSVPDLVGQVMVNEQFF.

The rearrangement joins TRBV11-2 to TRBJ1-3; no clear D gene. V lost 0 bases, J lost 4 bases, and 4 bases lay in between. Looked up from germline, CDR1 is SGHAT and CDR2 is FQNNGV. The CDR3 length is 13 residues. CDR3 nucleotide sequence: TGTGCCAGCAGCTTAGATCGGGGAAACACCATATATTTT. Its protein product is CASSLDRGNTIYF.

This chain links TRBV10-3 with TRBJ2-1; 10 positions agree with TRBD2. The CDR3 runs 15 residues. With V trimmed by 6 bases and J by 7 bases, 9 bases remained unmatched. The germline V gene has CDR1 ENHRY and CDR2 SYGVKD. The CDR3: CAISENSGGPNEQFF. In nucleotides, the CDR3 is TGTGCCATCAGCGAAAATAGCGGGGGGCCGAATGAGCAGTTCTTC.

The chain couples TRBV5-1 to TRBJ1-2; D might be TRBD1 (6 bases). The CDR3 sequence is 15 residues long. The germline V and J ends were trimmed by 0 bases and 3 bases, with 12 bases remaining between them. Looked up from germline, CDR1 is SGHRS and CDR2 is YFSETQ. Here the CDR3 reads CASSLVLDSDYGYTF. The CDR3 DNA is TGCGCCAGCAGCTTGGTTCTGGACAGTGACTATGGCTACACCTTC.

This clone was seen just once. The CDR3 sequence: CASSLTGIRDEQYF. The CDR3 DNA sequence: TGCGCCAGCAGCTTGACAGGGATAAGGGACGAGCAGTACTTC. The V gene is TRBV5-1, the J gene TRBJ2-7; a weak D match, TRBD1 (6 bases). This CDR3 spans 14 amino acids. Per the germline V gene, CDR1 is SGHRS and CDR2 is YFSETQ. V was trimmed by 1 base and J by 5 bases, leaving 13 bases between them.

The chain is built from TRBV3-1 (or the pseudogene TRBV3-2) and TRBJ1-1; a weak D match, TRBD1 (6 bases). CDR1 is LGHDT, CDR2 YNNKEL, per germline (reference sequence). CDR3 length: 15 amino acids. The V and J ends lost 5 bases and 5 bases respectively, with 18 bases between them. CDR3 bases: TGTGCCAGCAGCGATGCAAGTTCGGGACATACTGAAGCTTTCTTT. This sequence encodes CASSDASSGHTEAFF.

The chain employs TRBV2 and TRBJ1-5; D not certain. CDR1 and CDR2 (germline): SNHLY, FYNNEI. V shed 7 bases and J shed 0 bases, with 13 bases lying between them. The CDR3 length is 15 residues. As DNA, the CDR3 is TGTGCCAGCACCGAAGGTGTAAATAGCAATCAGCCCCAGCATTTT. Encoded protein: CASTEGVNSNQPQHF.

The chain recombines TRBV7-3 with TRBJ1-2, with a weak D call TRBD1 (6 bases). Trimming took off 4 bases at V and 8 bases at J, with 17 bases between the two ends. From germline, CDR1 is SGHTA and CDR2 FQGTGA. This CDR3 spans 14 amino acids. The chain's CDR3 is CASSSGQHSEGYTF. DNA of the CDR3: TGTGCCAGCAGCTCTGGACAGCACTCGGAAGGCTACACCTTC.